This is a list of T cell receptor beta chains from one sample in a study of blood T cells in healthy people across ages. TCRdb reanalysed the 5' RACE reads using MiXCR and keeps one entry per CDR3 protein. The repertoire holds approximately 350,000 distinct CDR3 sequences, with 50% to 60% as singletons. Sequenced input: blood. These receptors were collected from a man aged 60-69 years in good health. Both conserved end residues are part of each CDR3. D genes are given only for firm matches. The size entry is marked missing in some rows and otherwise reads once, few, many or a size class.

d_call	clone_size	v_call	j_call	cdr3_nt	cdr3_aa
TRBD1	-	TRBV20-1	TRBJ2-5	TGCAGTGCCGACAGGGGCGCTGGGGAGACCCAGTACTTC	CSADRGAGETQYF
-	-	TRBV6-5	TRBJ2-2	TGTGCCAGCAGTTACGTATCGGGGCCCGGGGAGCTGTTTTTT	CASSYVSGPGELFF
-	-	TRBV11-1	TRBJ1-1	TGTGCCAGCAGCCAGAAAATTGAAGCTTTCTTT	CASSQKIEAFF
-	-	TRBV7-2	TRBJ2-1	TGTGCCAGCAGCACGCAGGGTCCTGAGCAGTTCTTC	CASSTQGPEQFF
-	few	TRBV5-1	TRBJ2-7	TGCGCCAGCAGCTTGGCCGGGGGACAATTATACGAGCAGTACTTC	CASSLAGGQLYEQYF
-	-	TRBV6-2/TRBV6-3	TRBJ2-5	TGTGCCAGCTATCGCCGGGGAAGTCAAGAGACCCAGTACTTC	CASYRRGSQETQYF
TRBD1	-	TRBV7-2	TRBJ2-7	TGTGCCAGCAGAGAGACAGGGTACAACGAGCAGTACTTC	CASRETGYNEQYF
TRBD1	-	TRBV30	TRBJ1-2	TGTGCCTGGAGAAGGCTGGCAGGGGGCGATGGCTACACCTTC	CAWRRLAGGDGYTF
-	few	TRBV29-1	TRBJ1-1	TGCAGCGCCGCTCAAGGGGGTAAGGCTGAAGCTTTCTTT	CSAAQGGKAEAFF
TRBD1	many	TRBV5-1	TRBJ2-5	TGCGCCAGCAGCGCCTCGGACAGGGTTGTGGGGGAGACCCAGTACTTC	CASSASDRVVGETQYF
TRBD2	-	TRBV20-1	TRBJ2-5	TGCAGTGCTAGCCAGACTAGCAGTATCCAAGAGACCCAGTACTTC	CSASQTSSIQETQYF
-	-	TRBV4-3	TRBJ2-6	TGCGCCAGCAGCCAAGATCTGAACTACCAATCTGGGGCCAACGTCCTGACTTTC	CASSQDLNYQSGANVLTF
-	-	TRBV3-1	TRBJ2-1	TGTGCCAGCAGCCAGGACGGGACGCCCAACAATGAGCAGTTCTTC	CASSQDGTPNNEQFF
-	-	TRBV6-4	TRBJ2-5	TGTGCCAGCAGTGACGGTCAGTACAATGAGCAGTACTTC	CASSDGQYNEQYF
-	-	TRBV11-2	TRBJ2-1	TGTGCCAGCAGCTTAGATCGTACTTACTCCTACAATGAGCAGTTCTTC	CASSLDRTYSYNEQFF
-	few	TRBV6-2/TRBV6-3	TRBJ2-7	TGTGCCAGCAGTTACTCGGGACTCCCGCGGGTGGAGCAGTACTTC	CASSYSGLPRVEQYF
-	-	TRBV11-3	TRBJ2-3	TGTGCCAGCAGCGCCGGACGGGCAGATACGCAGTATTTT	CASSAGRADTQYF
-	-	TRBV5-6	TRBJ2-2	TGTGCCAGCAGCTTGGGCAAACCCACCGGGGAGCTGTTTTTT	CASSLGKPTGELFF
-	many	TRBV29-1	TRBJ2-7	TGCAGCGTTGGAGTCACTACCTACGAGCAGTACTTC	CSVGVTTYEQYF
-	-	TRBV19	TRBJ1-3	TGTGCCAGTACCCTCAAACGCGGATCTGGAAACACCATATATTTT	CASTLKRGSGNTIYF
TRBD1	-	TRBV28	TRBJ1-2	TGTGCCAGCTTGACCGGGACAGGGTATGGCTACACCTTC	CASLTGTGYGYTF
TRBD2	-	TRBV7-9	TRBJ2-7	TGTGCCAGCAGCTTAGTTGGGACTAGCGATTACAATGAGCAGTACTTC	CASSLVGTSDYNEQYF
TRBD2	few	TRBV7-8	TRBJ2-1	TGTGCCAGCAGCTCCTCTATGGCGGGAGGCCTTTACAATGAGCAGTTCTTC	CASSSSMAGGLYNEQFF
-	-	TRBV7-2	TRBJ1-4	TGTGCCAGCAGCTTCTCCGGGACCCCAGATGAAAAACTGTTTTTT	CASSFSGTPDEKLFF
TRBD1	-	TRBV12-3/TRBV12-4	TRBJ2-1	TGTGCCAGCAGACGACCCGGGACAGGGGGGAGGGGTGAGCAGTTCTTC	CASRRPGTGGRGEQFF
-	few	TRBV29-1	TRBJ2-3	TGCAGCGTTGAACCGCGGGCAGGGCTTGGAGATACGCAGTATTTT	CSVEPRAGLGDTQYF
-	-	TRBV7-2	TRBJ2-7	TGTGCCAGCAGCTTAGGGGGGAGGGGGAGCTCCTACGAGCAGTACTTC	CASSLGGRGSSYEQYF
-	-	TRBV6-5	TRBJ2-1	TGTGCCAGCAGCCTCGAGGGGGGGAGACCCGAGCAGTTCTTC	CASSLEGGRPEQFF
-	-	TRBV3-1	TRBJ2-3	TGTGCCAGCAGCCAAGAAGGCAGGGGTGAAACAGATACGCAGTATTTT	CASSQEGRGETDTQYF
-	once	TRBV6-2/TRBV6-3	TRBJ2-7	TGTGCCAGCAGTGGTGGCAGGGGCGACGAGCAGTACTTC	CASSGGRGDEQYF
TRBD1	few	TRBV29-1	TRBJ2-1	TGCAGCGTTGAAGCCCAGGGGGACAATGAGCAGTTCTTC	CSVEAQGDNEQFF
-	-	TRBV12-3/TRBV12-4	TRBJ2-1	TGTGCCAGCAGTTTAATCAGTTATGAGCAGTTCTTC	CASSLISYEQFF
TRBD1	-	TRBV20-1	TRBJ2-7	TGCAGTGCCCCGACCACGACAGGGCCCTACGAGCAGTACTTC	CSAPTTTGPYEQYF
-	many	TRBV9	TRBJ2-5	TGTGCCAGCAGCGTAGAGGGGGGACTCCCCGCGACCCAGTACTTC	CASSVEGGLPATQYF
-	-	TRBV20-1	TRBJ2-3	TGCAGTGCCCCTAGAGCCCCACTCCCGGGAGATACGCAGTATTTT	CSAPRAPLPGDTQYF
-	medium-sized	TRBV2	TRBJ2-7	TGTGCCAGCACCCGGACAGAAGTGGGCGAGCAGTACTTC	CASTRTEVGEQYF
TRBD2	-	TRBV12-3/TRBV12-4	TRBJ2-7	TGTGCCAGCAGTCCCTCACTAGCGGCCTCCTACGAGCAGTACTTC	CASSPSLAASYEQYF
TRBD2	-	TRBV7-2	TRBJ2-7	TGTGCCAGCAGCTTAGAAGGTCCTAGCGGGAGGTACGAGCAGTACTTC	CASSLEGPSGRYEQYF
-	-	TRBV11-2	TRBJ2-2	TGTGCCAGCAGCCCCCTGCGGACCCGACCCGGGGAGCTGTTTTTT	CASSPLRTRPGELFF
TRBD2	-	TRBV20-1	TRBJ2-5	TGCAGTGCGAGACTAGCGGGACAGGAGACCCAGTACTTC	CSARLAGQETQYF
-	once	TRBV5-6	TRBJ2-3	TGTGCCAGCAGCTTGGTAATAGCTGGAGATACGCAGTATTTT	CASSLVIAGDTQYF
-	-	TRBV4-3	TRBJ1-6	TGCGCCAGCAGCCAAGAGGTCACACGACCCCTCCACTTT	CASSQEVTRPLHF